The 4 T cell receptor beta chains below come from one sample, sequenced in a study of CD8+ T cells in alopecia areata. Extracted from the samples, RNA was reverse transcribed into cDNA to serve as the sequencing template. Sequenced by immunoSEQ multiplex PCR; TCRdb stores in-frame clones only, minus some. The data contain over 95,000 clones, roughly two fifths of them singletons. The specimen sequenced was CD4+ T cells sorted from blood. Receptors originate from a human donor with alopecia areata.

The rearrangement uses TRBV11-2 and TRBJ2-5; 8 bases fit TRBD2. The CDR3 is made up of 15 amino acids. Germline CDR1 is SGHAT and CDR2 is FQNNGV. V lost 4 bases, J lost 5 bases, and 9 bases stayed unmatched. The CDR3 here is CASSSGGALQETQYF. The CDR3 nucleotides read TGTGCCAGCAGCTCGGGAGGGGCGCTTCAGGAGACCCAGTACTTC.

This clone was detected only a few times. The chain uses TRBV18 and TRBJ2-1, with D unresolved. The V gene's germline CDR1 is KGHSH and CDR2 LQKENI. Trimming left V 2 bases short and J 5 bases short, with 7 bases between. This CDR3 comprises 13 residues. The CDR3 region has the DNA TGTGCCAGCTCACCATACGTCGACAATGAGCAGTTCTTC. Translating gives CASSPYVDNEQFF. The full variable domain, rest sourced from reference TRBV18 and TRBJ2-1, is NAGVMQNPRHLVRRRGQEARLRCSPMKGHSHVYWYRQLPEEGLKFMVYLQKENIIDESGMPKERFSAEFPKEGPSILRIQQVVRGDSAAYFCASSPYVDNEQFFGPGTRLTVL.

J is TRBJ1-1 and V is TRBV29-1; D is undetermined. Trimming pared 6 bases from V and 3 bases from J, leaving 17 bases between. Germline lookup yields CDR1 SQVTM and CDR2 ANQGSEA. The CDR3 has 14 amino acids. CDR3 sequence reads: CSVVSVGVDTEAFF. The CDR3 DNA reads TGCAGCGTCGTAAGTGTGGGTGTGGACACTGAAGCTTTCTTT.

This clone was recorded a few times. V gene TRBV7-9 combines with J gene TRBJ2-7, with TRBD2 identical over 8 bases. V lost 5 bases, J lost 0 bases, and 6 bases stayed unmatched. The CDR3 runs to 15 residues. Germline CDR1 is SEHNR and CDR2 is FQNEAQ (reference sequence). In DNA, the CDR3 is TGTGCCAGCAGCCTCGGGGGGGCTAGCTCCTACGAGCAGTACTTC. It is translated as CASSLGGASSYEQYF.